This note documents a single T cell receptor (beta chain) sequence. Germline CDR1 SGHDT, CDR2 YYEEEE. The CDR3 has 13 amino acids. Losses at the gene ends were 7 bases for V and 9 bases for J; bases not matched to a gene: 7. The data stem from a study of PD-L1 blockade in urothelial cancer. In the study overall: Patients initiated atezolizumab in the mid-2010s at 1,200 mg intravenously every 3 weeks. Of prior chemotherapy regimens, patients had received between 0 and 3.

Profiling relied on immunoSEQ multiplex PCR, and the TCRdb table lists in-frame clones only, not all of them. This table holds 100,000 or so clones, under 85% found once. This TCR was sampled from a man between 45 and 60 years old with urothelial cancer. The chain combines TRBV5-6 with TRBJ2-2; TRBD1 agrees at 9 bases. The starting material was PBMCs, obtained around atezolizumab (anti-PD-L1) treatment. CDR3 coding DNA: TGTGCCAGCGGGTGGACAGGGGTCAGGGAGCTGTTTTTT. This codes for CASGWTGVRELFF.